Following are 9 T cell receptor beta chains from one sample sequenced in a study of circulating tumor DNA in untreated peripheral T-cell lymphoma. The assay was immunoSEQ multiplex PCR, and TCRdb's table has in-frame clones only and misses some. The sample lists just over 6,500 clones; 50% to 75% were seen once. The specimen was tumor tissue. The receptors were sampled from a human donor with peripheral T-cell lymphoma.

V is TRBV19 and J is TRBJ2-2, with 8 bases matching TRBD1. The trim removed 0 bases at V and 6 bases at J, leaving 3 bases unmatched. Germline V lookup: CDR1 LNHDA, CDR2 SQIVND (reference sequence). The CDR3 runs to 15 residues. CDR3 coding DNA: TGTGCCAGTAGTATAGACAGGGGGCTTTCCGGGGAGCTGTTTTTT. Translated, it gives CASSIDRGLSGELFF.

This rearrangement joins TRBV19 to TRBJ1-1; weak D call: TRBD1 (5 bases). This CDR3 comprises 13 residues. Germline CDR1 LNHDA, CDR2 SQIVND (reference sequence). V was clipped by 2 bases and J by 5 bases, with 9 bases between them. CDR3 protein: CASSIQRGTEAFF. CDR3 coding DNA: TGTGCCAGTAGTATACAAAGGGGTACTGAAGCTTTCTTT.

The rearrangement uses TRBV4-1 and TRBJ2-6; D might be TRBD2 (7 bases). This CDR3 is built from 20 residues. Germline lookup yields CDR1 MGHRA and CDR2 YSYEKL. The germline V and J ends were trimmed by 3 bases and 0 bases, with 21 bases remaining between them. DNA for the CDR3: TGCGCCAGCAGCCACGACACTTGGGCGGGGGCCTTCTCTGGGGCCAACGTCCTGACTTTC. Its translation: CASSHDTWAGAFSGANVLTF.

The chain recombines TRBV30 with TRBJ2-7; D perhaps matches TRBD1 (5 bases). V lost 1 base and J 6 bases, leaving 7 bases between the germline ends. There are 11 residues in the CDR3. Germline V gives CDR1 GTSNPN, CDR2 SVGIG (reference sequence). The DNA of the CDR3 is TGTGCCTGGAGTGACCAGGGCGAGCAGTACTTC. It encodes CAWSDQGEQYF. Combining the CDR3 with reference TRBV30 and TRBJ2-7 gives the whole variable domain SQTIHQWPATLVQPVGSPLSLECTVEGTSNPNLYWYRQAAGRGLQLLFYSVGIGQISSEVPQNLSASRPQDRQFILSSKKLLLSDSGFYLCAWSDQGEQYFGPGTRLTVT.

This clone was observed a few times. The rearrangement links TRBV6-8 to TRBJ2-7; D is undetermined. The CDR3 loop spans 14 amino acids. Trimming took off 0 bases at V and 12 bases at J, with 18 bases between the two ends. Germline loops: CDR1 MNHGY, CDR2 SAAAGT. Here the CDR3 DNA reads TGTGCCAGCAGTTACTCGATTGTTTGGGTCAGGCTGTACTTC. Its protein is CASSYSIVWVRLYF.

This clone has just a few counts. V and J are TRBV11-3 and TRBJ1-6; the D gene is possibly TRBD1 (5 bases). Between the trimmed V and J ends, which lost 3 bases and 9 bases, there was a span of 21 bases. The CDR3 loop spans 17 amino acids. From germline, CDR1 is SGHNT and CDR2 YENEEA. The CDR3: CASSLAIRGLYRSPLHF. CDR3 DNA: TGTGCCAGCAGCTTGGCCATTAGGGGTCTTTACCGTTCACCCCTCCACTTT.

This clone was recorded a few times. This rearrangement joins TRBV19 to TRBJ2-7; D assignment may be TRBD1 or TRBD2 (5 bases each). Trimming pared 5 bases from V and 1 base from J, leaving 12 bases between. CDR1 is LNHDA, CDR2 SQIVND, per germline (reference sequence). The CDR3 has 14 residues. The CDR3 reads CASSPRDGSYEQYF. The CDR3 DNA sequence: TGTGCCAGTAGTCCTCGGGACGGATCCTACGAGCAGTACTTC. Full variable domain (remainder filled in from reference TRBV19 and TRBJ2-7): DGGITQSPKYLFRKEGQNVTLSCEQNLNHDAMYWYRQDPGQGLRLIYYSQIVNDFQKGDIAEGYSVSREKKESFPLTVTSAQKNPTAFYLCASSPRDGSYEQYFGPGTRLTVT.

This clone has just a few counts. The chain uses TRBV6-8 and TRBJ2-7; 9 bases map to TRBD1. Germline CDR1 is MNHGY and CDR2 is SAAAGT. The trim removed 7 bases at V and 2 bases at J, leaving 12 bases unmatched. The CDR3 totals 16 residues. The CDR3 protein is CASTLRVYRGPYEQYF. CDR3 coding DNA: TGTGCCAGCACCCTAAGGGTATACAGGGGGCCCTACGAGCAGTACTTC.

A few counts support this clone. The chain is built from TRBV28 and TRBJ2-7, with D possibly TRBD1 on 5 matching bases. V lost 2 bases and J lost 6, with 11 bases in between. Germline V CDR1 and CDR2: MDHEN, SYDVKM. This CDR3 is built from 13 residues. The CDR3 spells CASSLQGLGEQYF. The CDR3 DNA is TGTGCCAGCAGTTTACAGGGTCTCGGCGAGCAGTACTTC.